The sequence of this T cell receptor beta chain was determined in a study of blood T cell repertoires in COVID-19. The overall study: Acute and convalescent COVID-19 specimens originated in the United States, Italy and Spain.

Allocation to cohorts depended on clinical history reported by the participants. Cohort 3 recovered donors had two negative PCRs, clearance, or symptom resolution. Sequencing used immunoSEQ multiplex PCR; TCRdb keeps in-frame clones, though not all of them. The sample lists 110,000 to 150,000 clones, about 85% occurring once. The CDR3 consists of 14 residues. The ends lost 7 bases at V and 7 bases at J; junction bases unmatched: 8. The V gene's germline CDR1 is SNHLY and CDR2 FYNNEI. The TCR was taken from a woman in her thirties or forties who had recovered from COVID-19. Specimen: PBMCs or T cells enriched from blood (not recorded which). This rearrangement joins TRBV2 to TRBJ1-2; 11 bases line up with TRBD1. The CDR3 reads CASNTDRGPGGYTF. The CDR3 nucleotides are TGTGCCAGCAACACGGACAGGGGGCCGGGTGGCTACACCTTC.